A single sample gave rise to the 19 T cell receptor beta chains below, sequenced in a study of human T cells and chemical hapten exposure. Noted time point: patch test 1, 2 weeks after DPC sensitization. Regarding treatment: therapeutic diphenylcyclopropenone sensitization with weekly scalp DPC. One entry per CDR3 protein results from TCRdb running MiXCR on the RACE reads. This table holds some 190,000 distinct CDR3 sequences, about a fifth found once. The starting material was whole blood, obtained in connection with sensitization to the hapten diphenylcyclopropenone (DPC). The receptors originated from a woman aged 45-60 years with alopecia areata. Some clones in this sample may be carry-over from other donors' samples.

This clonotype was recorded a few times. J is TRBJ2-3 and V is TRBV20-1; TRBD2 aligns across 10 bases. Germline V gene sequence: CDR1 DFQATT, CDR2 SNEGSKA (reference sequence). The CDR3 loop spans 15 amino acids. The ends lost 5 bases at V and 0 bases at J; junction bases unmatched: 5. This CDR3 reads CSAPRTSGSTDTQYF. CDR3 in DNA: TGCAGTGCTCCACGGACTAGCGGAAGCACAGATACGCAGTATTTT.

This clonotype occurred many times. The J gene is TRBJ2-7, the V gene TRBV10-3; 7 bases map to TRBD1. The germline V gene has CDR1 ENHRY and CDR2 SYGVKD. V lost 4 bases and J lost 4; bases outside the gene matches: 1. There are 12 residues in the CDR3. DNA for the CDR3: TGTGCCATCAGTGGACAGGGTTACGAGCAGTACTTC. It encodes CAISGQGYEQYF.

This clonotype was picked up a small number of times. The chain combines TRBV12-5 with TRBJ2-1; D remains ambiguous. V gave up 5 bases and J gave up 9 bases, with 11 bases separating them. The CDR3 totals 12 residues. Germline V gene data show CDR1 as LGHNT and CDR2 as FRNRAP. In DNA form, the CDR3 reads TGTGCTAGTGGTCCTGGGCACGCTGAGCAGTTCTTC. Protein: CASGPGHAEQFF.

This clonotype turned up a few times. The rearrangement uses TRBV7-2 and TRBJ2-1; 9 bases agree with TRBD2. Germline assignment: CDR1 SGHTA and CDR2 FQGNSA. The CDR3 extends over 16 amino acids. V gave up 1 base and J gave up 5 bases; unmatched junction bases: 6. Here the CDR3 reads CASSLGSGRINNEQFF. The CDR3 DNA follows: TGTGCCAGCAGCTTAGGGAGCGGGAGGATAAACAATGAGCAGTTCTTC.

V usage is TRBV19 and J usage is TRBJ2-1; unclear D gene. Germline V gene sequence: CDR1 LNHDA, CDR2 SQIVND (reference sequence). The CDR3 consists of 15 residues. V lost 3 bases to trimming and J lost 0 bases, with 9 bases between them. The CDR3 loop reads CASSIDLSSYNEQFF. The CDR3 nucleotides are TGTGCCAGTAGTATTGACTTAAGCTCCTACAATGAGCAGTTCTTC.

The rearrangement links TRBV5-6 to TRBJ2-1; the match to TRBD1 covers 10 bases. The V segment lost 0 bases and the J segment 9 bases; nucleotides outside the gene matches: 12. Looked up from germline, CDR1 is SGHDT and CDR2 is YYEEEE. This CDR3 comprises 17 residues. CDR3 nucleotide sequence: TGTGCCAGCAGCTTGGATATATCGGGACAGGGGAGAGGTGAGCAGTTCTTC. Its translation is CASSLDISGQGRGEQFF.

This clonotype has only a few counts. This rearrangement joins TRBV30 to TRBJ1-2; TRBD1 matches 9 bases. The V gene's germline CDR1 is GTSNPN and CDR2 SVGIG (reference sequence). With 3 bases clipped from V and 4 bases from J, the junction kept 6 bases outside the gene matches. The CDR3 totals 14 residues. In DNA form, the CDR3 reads TGTGCCTGGAGCACCACAGGGGGCGGCTATGGCTACACCTTC. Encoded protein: CAWSTTGGGYGYTF.

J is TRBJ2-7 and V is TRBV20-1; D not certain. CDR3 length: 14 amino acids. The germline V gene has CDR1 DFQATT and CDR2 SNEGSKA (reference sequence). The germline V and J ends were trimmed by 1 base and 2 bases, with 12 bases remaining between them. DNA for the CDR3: TGCAGTGCTAGAGGGCAGGATAAAACCTACGAGCAGTACTTC. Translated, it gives CSARGQDKTYEQYF.

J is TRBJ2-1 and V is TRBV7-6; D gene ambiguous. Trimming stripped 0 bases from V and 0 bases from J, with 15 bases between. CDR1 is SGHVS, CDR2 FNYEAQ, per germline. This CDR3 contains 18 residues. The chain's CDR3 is CASSLAPPFPSSYNEQFF. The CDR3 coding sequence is TGTGCCAGCAGCTTAGCCCCACCTTTCCCGAGCTCCTACAATGAGCAGTTCTTC. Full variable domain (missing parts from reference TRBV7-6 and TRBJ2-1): GAGVSQSPRYKVTKRGQDVALRCDPISGHVSLYWYRQALGQGPEFLTYFNYEAQQDKSGLPNDRFSAERPEGSISTLTIQRTEQRDSAMYRCASSLAPPFPSSYNEQFFGPGTRLTVL.

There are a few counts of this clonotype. The CDR3 protein is CASTPTSGATQTQYF. The CDR3 DNA sequence: TGTGCCAGCACCCCGACTAGCGGGGCAACCCAGACCCAGTACTTC. J is TRBJ2-5 and V is TRBV19, with 11 nucleotides matching TRBD2. CDR3 length: 15 residues. The V segment lost 9 bases and the J segment 6 bases; nucleotides outside the gene matches: 12. Germline lookup yields CDR1 LNHDA and CDR2 SQIVND (reference sequence).

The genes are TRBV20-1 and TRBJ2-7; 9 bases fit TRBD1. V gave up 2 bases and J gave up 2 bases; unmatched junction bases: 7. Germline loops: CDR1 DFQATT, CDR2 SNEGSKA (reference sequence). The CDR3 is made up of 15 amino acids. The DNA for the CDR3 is TGCAGTGCTAGAAACGGACAGGGGATCGCCTACGAGCAGTACTTC. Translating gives CSARNGQGIAYEQYF.

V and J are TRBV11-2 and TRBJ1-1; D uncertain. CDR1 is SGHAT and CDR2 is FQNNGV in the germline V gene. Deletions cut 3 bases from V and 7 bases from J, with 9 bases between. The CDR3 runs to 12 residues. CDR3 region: CASSFTPLEAFF. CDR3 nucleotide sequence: TGTGCCAGCAGCTTTACCCCTCTTGAAGCTTTCTTT.

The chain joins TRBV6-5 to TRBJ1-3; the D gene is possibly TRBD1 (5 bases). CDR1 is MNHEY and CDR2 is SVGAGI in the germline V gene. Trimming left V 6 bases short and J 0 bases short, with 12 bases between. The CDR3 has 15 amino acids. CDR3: CASRQTASSGNTIYF. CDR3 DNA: TGTGCCAGCAGACAGACAGCTAGCTCTGGAAACACCATATATTTT.

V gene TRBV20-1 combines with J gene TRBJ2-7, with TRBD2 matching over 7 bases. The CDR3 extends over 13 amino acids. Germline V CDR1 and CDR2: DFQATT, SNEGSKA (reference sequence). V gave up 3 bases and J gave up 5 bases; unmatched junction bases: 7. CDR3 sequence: CSARGGIAHEQYF. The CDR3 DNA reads TGCAGTGCTAGGGGGGGGATAGCCCACGAGCAGTACTTC.

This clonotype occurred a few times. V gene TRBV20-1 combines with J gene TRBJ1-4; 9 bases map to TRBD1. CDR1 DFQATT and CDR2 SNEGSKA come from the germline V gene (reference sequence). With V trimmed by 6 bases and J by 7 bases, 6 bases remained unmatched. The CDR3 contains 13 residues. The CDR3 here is CSAGTGWGEKLFF. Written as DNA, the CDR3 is TGCAGTGCGGGGACAGGGTGGGGTGAAAAACTGTTTTTT.

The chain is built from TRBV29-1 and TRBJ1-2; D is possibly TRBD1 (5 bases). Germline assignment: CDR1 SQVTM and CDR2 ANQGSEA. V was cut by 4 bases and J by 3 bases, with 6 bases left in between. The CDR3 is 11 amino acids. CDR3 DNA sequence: TGCAGCGTTGTGACAGACTATGGCTACACCTTC. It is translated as CSVVTDYGYTF. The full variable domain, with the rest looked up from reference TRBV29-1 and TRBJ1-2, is SAVISQKPSRDICQRGTSLTIQCQVDSQVTMMFWYRQQPGQSLTLIATANQGSEATYESGFVIDKFPISRPNLTFSTLTVSNMSPEDSSIYLCSVVTDYGYTFGSGTRLTVV.

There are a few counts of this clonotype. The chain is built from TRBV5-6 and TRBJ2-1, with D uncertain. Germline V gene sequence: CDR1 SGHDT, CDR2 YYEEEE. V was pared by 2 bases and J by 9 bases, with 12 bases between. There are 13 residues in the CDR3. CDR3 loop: CASSLHRLGEQFF. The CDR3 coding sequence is TGTGCCAGCAGCTTACACCGTTTGGGTGAGCAGTTCTTC.

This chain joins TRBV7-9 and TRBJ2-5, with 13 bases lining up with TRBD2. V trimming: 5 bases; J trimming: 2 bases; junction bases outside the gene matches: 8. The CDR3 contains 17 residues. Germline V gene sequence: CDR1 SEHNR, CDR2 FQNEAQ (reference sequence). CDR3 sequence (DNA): TGTGCCAGCAGCCAGGGGGGACTAGCGGGATTTCAAGAGACCCAGTACTTC. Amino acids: CASSQGGLAGFQETQYF.

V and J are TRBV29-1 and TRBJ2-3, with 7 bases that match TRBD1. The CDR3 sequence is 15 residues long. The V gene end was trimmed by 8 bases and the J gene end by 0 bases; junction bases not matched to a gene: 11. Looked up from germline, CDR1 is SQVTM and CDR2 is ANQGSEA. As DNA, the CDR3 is TGCAGCTCAGATTCCGGGACAGAGAGCACAGATACGCAGTATTTT. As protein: CSSDSGTESTDTQYF.